This paragraph reports one TCR beta chain. The antigen is not known. This sample was included in a study of OX40 agonist ivuxolimab in advanced cancers. Turning to the study itself: Patients received the agonistic anti-OX40 (CD134) antibody ivuxolimab. Males comprised about 84% of the group, whose mean age was around 62 years (range about 23 to 80). Hepatocellular carcinoma, melanoma, renal cell or head and neck cancer was diagnosed in the dose-escalation patients.

General study results and limits: Low normalized T-cell clonal expansion also characterized some of the nonresponders.

Clones were read by immunoSEQ multiplex PCR, and TCRdb kept only the in-frame ones, dropping some. This table has 55,000 to 65,000 clones, approximately 90% appearing once. This receptor was obtained from an adult with an advanced solid tumor such as melanoma, head and neck, liver or kidney cancer. This specimen consisted of CD4+ or CD8+ T cells sorted from blood, obtained in a trial of the OX40 agonist ivuxolimab.

Written as DNA, the CDR3 is TGTGCCAGCAGCTTAATACGAGGAGATACAGATACGCAGTATTTT. Its translation: CASSLIRGDTDTQYF. The chain has TRBV7-8 and TRBJ2-3; D is unresolved. Per germline, CDR1 SGHVS and CDR2 FQNEAQ. V shed 2 bases and J shed 3 bases, with 12 bases lying between them. The CDR3 runs 15 residues. Filled out from reference TRBV7-8 and TRBJ2-3, the complete variable domain reads GAGVSQSPRYKVAKRGQDVALRCDPISGHVSLFWYQQALGQGPEFLTYFQNEAQLDKSGLPSDRFFAERPEGSVSTLKIQRTQQEDSAVYLCASSLIRGDTDTQYFGPGTRLTVL.